The next 27 T cell receptor beta chains were all read from a single sample in a study of blood T cell repertoires in COVID-19. Sequencing used immunoSEQ multiplex PCR; TCRdb keeps in-frame clones, though not all of them. This repertoire shows over 150,000 clones, around 83% found once; its top ten account for 12%. Sample: peripheral blood. The receptor source for this set is a woman aged 55-75 years with COVID-19, enrolled during active disease.

In its sample, this clone was seen many times. The V and J genes are TRBV30 and TRBJ1-2, with D possibly being TRBD1 (6 bases). V gave up 0 bases and J gave up 4 bases, with 18 bases separating them. The CDR3 spans 16 residues. The germline V gene has CDR1 GTSNPN and CDR2 SVGIG (reference sequence). The CDR3 nucleotides read TGTGCCTGGAGTGTATTATTTGGGCGGACAGCCTATGGCTACACCTTC. Amino acid sequence: CAWSVLFGRTAYGYTF.

The chain carries TRBV3-1 (or the pseudogene TRBV3-2) and TRBJ1-5; no firm D call. The CDR3 sequence is 14 residues long. The germline CDR1 and CDR2 sequences are LGHDT and YNNKEL (reference sequence). Deletions cut 0 bases from V and 5 bases from J, with 8 bases between. The CDR3 reads CASSQEYRDQPQHF. CDR3 coding DNA: TGTGCCAGCAGCCAAGAGTACAGAGATCAGCCCCAGCATTTT.

V gene TRBV30 combines with J gene TRBJ1-4, with 8 nucleotides matching TRBD1. After removal of 1 base from V and 6 bases from J, the junction contained 10 bases not matched to a gene. This CDR3 region has 16 residues. Germline CDR1 GTSNPN, CDR2 SVGIG (reference sequence). The CDR3 reads CAWSAGVTGAHEKLFF. The CDR3 bases are TGTGCCTGGAGTGCGGGCGTGACAGGGGCGCATGAAAAACTGTTTTTT.

This chain joins TRBV14 and TRBJ2-3; TRBD1 matches at 9 bases. Trimming cost V 5 bases and J 4 bases; bases outside gene matches: 4. The CDR3 loop spans 14 amino acids. CDR1 SGHDN and CDR2 FVKESK come from the germline V gene. The CDR3 reads CASSVQGAPDTQYF. The CDR3 nucleotides are TGTGCCAGCAGCGTACAGGGGGCCCCAGATACGCAGTATTTT.

The chain has TRBV6-2 or TRBV6-3 and TRBJ2-4; 8 positions match TRBD2. The CDR3 has 15 residues. Losses at the gene ends were 5 bases for V and 0 bases for J; bases not matched to a gene: 3. Germline CDR1 MNHEY, CDR2 SVGEGT. The CDR3 sequence: CASSLLAGAKNIQYF. The DNA of the CDR3 is TGTGCCAGCAGTCTCCTAGCGGGAGCCAAAAACATTCAGTACTTC.

The J gene is TRBJ1-4, the V gene TRBV25-1; D uncertain. The CDR3 is 15 amino acids. Trimming shortened V by 2 bases and J by 10 bases, and 17 bases separated the two germline ends. Germline V gene lookup returns CDR1 MGHDK and CDR2 SYGVNS. CDR3 sequence reads: CASSEPGGRIGKLFF. The CDR3 coding sequence is TGTGCCAGCAGTGAACCGGGCGGGCGAATTGGAAAACTGTTTTTT.

The J gene is TRBJ1-2, the V gene TRBV5-1, with 11 bases identical to TRBD1. With 3 bases clipped from V and 4 bases from J, the junction kept 2 bases outside the gene matches. The CDR3 spans 14 residues. Germline V gene sequence: CDR1 SGHRS, CDR2 YFSETQ. The CDR3 coding sequence is TGCGCCAGCAGCTGGACAGGGGGCAGCTATGGCTACACCTTC. Protein: CASSWTGGSYGYTF. The whole variable domain, filled in from reference TRBV5-1 and TRBJ1-2, reads KAGVTQTPRYLIKTRGQQVTLSCSPISGHRSVSWYQQTPGQGLQFLFEYFSETQRNKGNFPGRFSGRQFSNSRSEMNVSTLELGDSALYLCASSWTGGSYGYTFGSGTRLTVV.

The chain recombines TRBV2 with TRBJ2-1; TRBD1 agrees at 11 bases. The junction had 5 bases not matched to a gene; V was cut back by 8 bases and J by 5 bases. The CDR3 runs 14 residues. Germline V CDR1 and CDR2: SNHLY, FYNNEI. The CDR3 DNA is TGTGCCAGCCACCGGGACAGGGGGGACAATGAGCAGTTCTTC. Residues: CASHRDRGDNEQFF.

The rearrangement links TRBV9 to TRBJ1-1, with 10 bases matching TRBD1. The CDR3 loop spans 18 amino acids. Trimming took 4 bases from V and 0 from J; bases not matched to a gene: 12. Looked up from germline, CDR1 is SGDLS and CDR2 is YYNGEE. The CDR3 bases are TGTGCCAGCAGCCCACAAAGACCGGGACAGGGGATGAACACTGAAGCTTTCTTT. This encodes CASSPQRPGQGMNTEAFF.

The chain uses TRBV6-5 and TRBJ1-5, with a tentative D call TRBD1 (6 bases). The germline V gene encodes CDR1 MNHEY and CDR2 SVGAGI. Trimming removed 7 bases from V and 4 bases from J, with 17 bases in between. The CDR3 has 15 residues. CDR3 region: CASKDTQRGNQPQHF. The CDR3 region has the DNA TGTGCCAGCAAGGATACACAGAGGGGGAATCAGCCCCAGCATTTT.

The V call is TRBV5-5, the J call TRBJ1-2; no firm D call. CDR3 size: 14 residues. Germline-derived CDR1 and CDR2 are SGHKS and YYEKEE (reference sequence). Between the trimmed V and J ends, which lost 6 bases and 4 bases, there was a span of 16 bases. CDR3 nucleotide sequence: TGTGCCAGCACCGCGGGCAGCTCCCTCTATGGCTACACCTTC. Protein: CASTAGSSLYGYTF.

V and J are TRBV19 and TRBJ2-7; D is uncertain. The CDR3 has 14 amino acids. The V gene's germline CDR1 is LNHDA and CDR2 SQIVND (reference sequence). With 7 bases removed from V and 5 bases from J, the gap between germline ends came to 18 bases. The CDR3 sequence: CASKPSGWSNEQYF. The DNA of the CDR3 is TGTGCCAGTAAGCCTTCCGGGTGGTCCAACGAGCAGTACTTC.

The chain carries TRBV6-5 and TRBJ1-1, with D possibly TRBD1 on 6 matching bases. Trimming left V 2 bases short and J 1 base short, with 11 bases between. Germline CDR1 is MNHEY and CDR2 is SVGAGI. The CDR3 runs to 15 residues. The CDR3 loop is CASSYGGSKNTEAFF. DNA for the CDR3: TGTGCCAGCAGTTACGGGGGCAGTAAGAACACTGAAGCTTTCTTT.

The rearrangement joins TRBV7-3 to TRBJ2-3, with a tentative D call TRBD1 (5 bases). Trimming cost V 3 bases and J 2 bases, with 9 bases left between them. Germline V gene lookup returns CDR1 SGHTA and CDR2 FQGTGA. The CDR3 is 14 amino acids. The CDR3 nucleotides read TGTGCCAGCAGCTTGGCACAGGCCACAGATACGCAGTATTTT. This gives the protein CASSLAQATDTQYF.

The chain has TRBV9 and TRBJ1-1; 9 nucleotides agree with TRBD1. V gave up 3 bases and J gave up 6 bases; unmatched junction bases: 9. The CDR3 totals 15 residues. Germline-derived CDR1 and CDR2 are SGDLS and YYNGEE. The CDR3 DNA reads as TGTGCCAGCAGCGAACAACAGGGGGCATTAGCTGAAGCTTTCTTT. Its translation: CASSEQQGALAEAFF. The entire variable domain, with the rest obtained from reference TRBV9 and TRBJ1-1, is as follows: DSGVTQTPKHLITATGQRVTLRCSPRSGDLSVYWYQQSLDQGLQFLIQYYNGEERAKGNILERFSAQQFPDLHSELNLSSLELGDSALYFCASSEQQGALAEAFFGQGTRLTVV.

The chain links TRBV6-2 or TRBV6-3 to TRBJ1-1; D is possibly TRBD1 (5 bases). The germline V gene has CDR1 MNHEY and CDR2 SVGEGT. The CDR3 extends over 16 amino acids. V lost 2 bases to trimming and J lost 2 bases, with 15 bases between them. The CDR3 sequence: CASSYGYRRANTEAFF. CDR3 coding DNA: TGTGCCAGCAGTTACGGATACAGGCGTGCTAACACTGAAGCTTTCTTT.

V gene TRBV7-8 combines with J gene TRBJ1-6; 7 positions match TRBD1. Looked up from germline, CDR1 is SGHVS and CDR2 is FQNEAQ. Trimming removed 1 base from V and 2 bases from J; junction bases left unmatched: 2. The CDR3 sequence is 16 residues long. CDR3 protein: CASSLEGQTYNSPLHF. CDR3 sequence (DNA): TGTGCCAGCAGCTTAGAGGGACAGACCTATAATTCACCCCTCCACTTT.

This clone was detected only once. The genes are TRBV6-4 and TRBJ2-1, with TRBD2 as a possible D gene (5 bases). The ends were cut back, 6 bases at V and 7 bases at J, with 10 bases in the middle. CDR1 is MRHNA and CDR2 is SNTAGT in the germline V gene. The CDR3 runs to 12 residues. CDR3 bases: TGTGCCAGCAGCGGACGAGGGAATGAGCAGTTCTTC. Its translation is CASSGRGNEQFF.

The chain uses TRBV29-1 and TRBJ1-1; the D gene is possibly TRBD1 (5 bases). The V end was cut by 0 bases, the J end by 8 bases, with 13 bases between. From germline, CDR1 is SQVTM and CDR2 ANQGSEA. The CDR3 covers 13 residues. CDR3 region: CSVEDGPRGEAFF. The CDR3 coding sequence is TGCAGCGTTGAAGATGGGCCTCGGGGGGAAGCTTTCTTT. The full variable domain, in which reference TRBV29-1 and TRBJ1-1 provide the parts outside the CDR3, is SAVISQKPSRDICQRGTSLTIQCQVDSQVTMMFWYRQQPGQSLTLIATANQGSEATYESGFVIDKFPISRPNLTFSTLTVSNMSPEDSSIYLCSVEDGPRGEAFFGQGTRLTVV.

The chain joins TRBV15 to TRBJ1-2; D is possibly TRBD1 (6 bases). Germline loops: CDR1 LNHNV, CDR2 YYDKDF (reference sequence). The length of the CDR3 is 12 residues. Trimming took 9 bases from V and 4 from J, leaving 12 bases between them. This CDR3 is CATRGGSYGYTF. The CDR3 DNA is TGTGCCACTAGGGGGGGGAGCTATGGCTACACCTTC.

This clone came up once. V is TRBV10-1 and J is TRBJ1-2; D is uncertain. The ends were cut back, 5 bases at V and 5 bases at J, with 12 bases in the middle. Per the germline V gene, CDR1 is WNHNN and CDR2 is SYGVQD (reference sequence). CDR3 length equals 13 residues. CDR3 amino acids: CASSRESTYGYTF. In DNA form, the CDR3 reads TGCGCCAGCAGTAGAGAGTCCACTTATGGCTACACCTTC.

The chain links TRBV6-5 to TRBJ2-1; 8 nucleotides agree with TRBD2. V lost 6 bases to trimming and J lost 5 bases; unmatched junction nucleotides: 6. Germline values: CDR1 MNHEY, CDR2 SVGAGI. This CDR3 has 14 residues. CDR3 in amino acids: CASRKTGGNNEQFF. The CDR3 DNA is TGTGCCAGCAGAAAGACGGGGGGGAACAATGAGCAGTTCTTC.

The rearrangement uses TRBV6-5 and TRBJ1-3, with D unclear. V lost 6 bases, J lost 0 bases, and 12 bases lay in between. This CDR3 contains 15 residues. Germline V lookup: CDR1 MNHEY, CDR2 SVGAGI. In nucleotides, the CDR3 is TGTGCCAGCAGGGGCGAATTATACTCTGGAAACACCATATATTTT. The encoded protein is CASRGELYSGNTIYF.

In its sample, this clone was seen a few times. CDR3 protein: CASSYRGRETAQHF. As DNA, the CDR3 is TGTGCCAGCAGTTACAGGGGGCGCGAAACGGCCCAGCATTTT. The chain combines TRBV27 with TRBJ1-5; 9 nucleotides line up with TRBD1. The CDR3 loop spans 14 amino acids. Per germline, CDR1 MNHEY and CDR2 SMNVEV (reference sequence). V was clipped by 4 bases and J by 11 bases; unmatched bases: 9.

The chain uses TRBV9 and TRBJ2-1, with 13 bases lining up with TRBD2. V trimming: 4 bases; J trimming: 8 bases; junction bases outside the gene matches: 12. CDR1 is SGDLS and CDR2 is YYNGEE in the germline V gene. The CDR3 loop spans 17 amino acids. CDR3 in DNA: TGTGCCAGCAGCTTCCGCACCGGGACTAGCGGGAAGGATGAGCAGTTCTTC. It codes for CASSFRTGTSGKDEQFF. The full variable domain, with the rest looked up from reference TRBV9 and TRBJ2-1, is DSGVTQTPKHLITATGQRVTLRCSPRSGDLSVYWYQQSLDQGLQFLIQYYNGEERAKGNILERFSAQQFPDLHSELNLSSLELGDSALYFCASSFRTGTSGKDEQFFGPGTRLTVL.

This chain links TRBV6-6 with TRBJ2-7; 9 positions match TRBD1. CDR3 length: 13 residues. Germline V gene data show CDR1 as MNHNY and CDR2 as SVGAGI (reference sequence). The V and J ends lost 5 bases and 5 bases, in that order; junction bases with no gene match: 4. CDR3 region: CASSGTGRNEQYV. In DNA form, the CDR3 reads TGTGCCAGCAGTGGGACAGGGCGAAACGAGCAGTACGTC.

V gene TRBV6-1 combines with J gene TRBJ1-2; D might be TRBD1 (5 bases). V lost 3 bases to trimming and J lost 7 bases, with 18 bases between them. This CDR3 region has 15 residues. CDR1 and CDR2 from the germline V gene are MNHNS and SASEGT. CDR3 sequence reads: CASSDATVGRGGYTF. The CDR3 DNA sequence: TGTGCCAGCAGTGATGCGACGGTAGGGAGGGGTGGCTACACCTTC.